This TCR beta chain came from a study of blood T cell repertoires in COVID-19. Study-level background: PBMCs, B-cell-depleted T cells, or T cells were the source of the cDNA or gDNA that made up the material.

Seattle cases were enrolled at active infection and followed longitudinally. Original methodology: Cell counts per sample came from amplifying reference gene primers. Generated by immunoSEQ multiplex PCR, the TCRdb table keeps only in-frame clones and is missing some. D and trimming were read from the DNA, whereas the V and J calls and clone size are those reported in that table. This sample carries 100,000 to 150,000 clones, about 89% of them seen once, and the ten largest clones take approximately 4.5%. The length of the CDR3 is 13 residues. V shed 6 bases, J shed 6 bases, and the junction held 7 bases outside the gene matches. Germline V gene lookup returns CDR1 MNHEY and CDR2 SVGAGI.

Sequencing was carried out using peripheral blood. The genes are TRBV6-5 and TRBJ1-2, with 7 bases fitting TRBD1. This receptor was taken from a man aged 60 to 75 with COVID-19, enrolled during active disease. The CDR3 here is CASRKSGQNGYTF. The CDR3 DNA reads TGTGCCAGCAGGAAGTCGGGACAGAATGGCTACACCTTC.